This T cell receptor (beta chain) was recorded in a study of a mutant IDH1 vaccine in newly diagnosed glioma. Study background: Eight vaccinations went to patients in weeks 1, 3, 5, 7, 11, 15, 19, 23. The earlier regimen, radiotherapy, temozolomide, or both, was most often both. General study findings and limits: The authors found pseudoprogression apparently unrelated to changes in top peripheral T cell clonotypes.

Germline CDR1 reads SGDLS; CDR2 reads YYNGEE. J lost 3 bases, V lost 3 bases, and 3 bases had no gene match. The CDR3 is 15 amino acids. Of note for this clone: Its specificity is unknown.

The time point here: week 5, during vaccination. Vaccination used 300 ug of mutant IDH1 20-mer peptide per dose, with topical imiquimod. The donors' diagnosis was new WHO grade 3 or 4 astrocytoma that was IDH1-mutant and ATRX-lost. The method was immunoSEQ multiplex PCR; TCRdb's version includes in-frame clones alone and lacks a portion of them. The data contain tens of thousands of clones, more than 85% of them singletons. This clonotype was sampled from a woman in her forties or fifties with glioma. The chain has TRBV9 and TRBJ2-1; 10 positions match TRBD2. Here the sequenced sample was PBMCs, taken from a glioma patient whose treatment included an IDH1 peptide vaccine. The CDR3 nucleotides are TGTGCCAGCAGCGCTAGCGGGAGACTCTACAATGAGCAGTTCTTC. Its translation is CASSASGRLYNEQFF.